The 27 T cell receptor beta chains below come from one sample, sequenced in a study of shared clonotypes between healthy human individuals. TCRdb's copy holds only in-frame clones and misses some; the assay was immunoSEQ multiplex PCR. The sample includes approximately 720,000 clones, more than 70% of them seen just once. Sequencing input: memory CD4+ T cells sorted from blood. This sample's subset: CD45RA-negative fraction. All receptors derive from a woman aged 25 to 39 in good health.

The genes are TRBV4-2 and TRBJ1-2; D is possibly TRBD1 (5 bases). Deletions cut 6 bases from V and 1 base from J, with 12 bases between. The length of the CDR3 is 14 residues. CDR1 LGHNA and CDR2 YNFKEQ come from the germline V gene. This chain's CDR3 is CASSERGSNYGYTF. CDR3 bases: TGTGCCAGCAGTGAGCGGGGCAGTAACTATGGCTACACCTTC.

The chain joins TRBV28 to TRBJ1-5; TRBD1 matches at 7 bases. This CDR3 comprises 15 residues. The germline gives CDR1 MDHEN, CDR2 SYDVKM. Trimming took 2 bases from V and 2 from J; bases not matched to a gene: 3. The CDR3: CASSLAGQGNQPQHF. The CDR3 DNA follows: TGTGCCAGCAGTTTAGCAGGACAGGGCAATCAGCCCCAGCATTTT.

The chain combines TRBV5-4 with TRBJ2-6, with D maybe TRBD2 (6 bases). The ends were cut back, 2 bases at V and 1 base at J, with 19 bases in the middle. This CDR3 region has 19 residues. CDR1 and CDR2 (germline): SGHNT, YYREEE (reference sequence). The DNA for the CDR3 is TGTGCCAGCAGCTTCGGGGGAGAGACCGTAATGTCTGGGGCCAACGTCCTGACTTTC. Residues: CASSFGGETVMSGANVLTF.

This sequence joins TRBV19 and TRBJ2-7, with D possibly TRBD1 on 7 matching bases. There are 14 residues in the CDR3. The germline CDR1 and CDR2 sequences are LNHDA and SQIVND (reference sequence). V was clipped by 5 bases and J by 6 bases, with 17 bases between them. The CDR3 region has the DNA TGTGCCAGTAGTGCGACAGGGTCCGGGGGCGAGCAGTACTTC. Translated: CASSATGSGGEQYF. The entire variable domain, with the rest obtained from reference TRBV19 and TRBJ2-7, is as follows: DGGITQSPKYLFRKEGQNVTLSCEQNLNHDAMYWYRQDPGQGLRLIYYSQIVNDFQKGDIAEGYSVSREKKESFPLTVTSAQKNPTAFYLCASSATGSGGEQYFGPGTRLTVT.

This clone was observed once. The rearrangement joins TRBV5-1 to TRBJ1-5; a possible D gene is TRBD1 (5 bases). Looked up from germline, CDR1 is SGHRS and CDR2 is YFSETQ. Trimming left V 3 bases short and J 5 bases short, with 9 bases between. The CDR3 has 13 amino acids. The CDR3, as DNA: TGCGCCAGCAGCTCCGGAGGGGATCAGCCCCAGCATTTT. Its translation is CASSSGGDQPQHF.

This chain joins TRBV28 and TRBJ2-3, with a tentative D call TRBD2 (7 bases). This CDR3 has 15 amino acids. V lost 6 bases and J 4 bases, leaving 17 bases between the germline ends. Germline loops: CDR1 MDHEN, CDR2 SYDVKM. CDR3 loop: CASRGGGRGADTQYF. DNA of the CDR3: TGTGCCAGCAGAGGGGGAGGGAGGGGTGCAGATACGCAGTATTTT.

In its sample, this clone was seen once. The J gene is TRBJ1-1, the V gene TRBV6-6, with D uncertain. In germline, CDR1 is MNHNY, CDR2 SVGAGI (reference sequence). The length of the CDR3 is 14 residues. V gave up 2 bases and J gave up 1 base, with 8 bases separating them. The CDR3 sequence: CASSYRTENTEAFF. CDR3 DNA sequence: TGTGCCAGCAGTTACAGAACAGAGAACACTGAAGCTTTCTTT.

V is TRBV5-1 and J is TRBJ2-2; 8 bases match TRBD2. The junction had 3 bases not matched to a gene; V was cut back by 0 bases and J by 2 bases. The length of the CDR3 is 16 residues. CDR1 and CDR2 (germline): SGHRS, YFSETQ. CDR3 loop: CASSLGAGANTGELFF. The CDR3 nucleotides are TGCGCCAGCAGCTTGGGAGCGGGAGCTAACACCGGGGAGCTGTTTTTT.

The chain employs TRBV10-1 and TRBJ1-2; D perhaps matches TRBD1 (5 bases). The CDR3 runs 13 residues. CDR1 WNHNN and CDR2 SYGVQD come from the germline V gene (reference sequence). Deletions cut 5 bases from V and 7 bases from J, with 14 bases between. The chain's CDR3 is CASSPGTRGGYTF. The CDR3 DNA reads as TGCGCCAGCAGTCCCGGGACCCGGGGTGGCTACACCTTC.

This sequence joins TRBV11-2 and TRBJ2-3, with D possibly being TRBD2 (5 bases). V gave up 6 bases and J gave up 3 bases, with 13 bases separating them. The CDR3 contains 14 residues. The germline CDR1 and CDR2 sequences are SGHAT and FQNNGV. For the CDR3, the DNA is TGTGCCAGCAGACTCGAAACGGGGACAGATACGCAGTATTTT. Translation: CASRLETGTDTQYF.

The rearrangement links TRBV7-2 to TRBJ1-3, with 12 bases matching TRBD1. CDR1 is SGHTA and CDR2 is FQGNSA in the germline V gene. The CDR3 is made up of 17 amino acids. V lost 1 base and J lost 3; bases outside the gene matches: 4. CDR3 protein: CASSLGGTGGFGNTIYF. The CDR3, as DNA: TGTGCCAGCAGCTTAGGAGGGACAGGGGGCTTTGGAAACACCATATATTTT.

The chain combines TRBV28 with TRBJ1-2, with 8 positions matching TRBD1. The CDR3 length is 14 residues. V was clipped by 4 bases and J by 5 bases; unmatched bases: 6. CDR1 and CDR2 from the germline V gene are MDHEN and SYDVKM. The CDR3 is CASSSGGLEYGYTF. The CDR3, as DNA: TGTGCCAGCAGTTCAGGGGGCTTGGAGTATGGCTACACCTTC.

This clone was counted a few times. The chain is built from TRBV27 and TRBJ1-2; 7 bases fit TRBD1. Trimming took 2 bases from V and 5 from J; bases not matched to a gene: 11. Germline CDR1 MNHEY, CDR2 SMNVEV (reference sequence). The CDR3 is made up of 16 amino acids. The CDR3 DNA reads TGTGCCAGCAGTTTAACGGCCGGGACAGCGAGATATGGCTACACCTTC. Translated, it gives CASSLTAGTARYGYTF.

The genes are TRBV7-9 and TRBJ2-2, with 11 bases lining up with TRBD1. Unmatched junction bases numbered 5, after V lost 11 bases and J lost 3 bases. The CDR3 extends over 14 amino acids. CDR1 and CDR2 (germline): SEHNR, FQNEAQ (reference sequence). The CDR3 sequence is CASAGQGDTGELFF. The CDR3 DNA sequence: TGTGCCTCAGCGGGACAGGGGGACACCGGGGAGCTGTTTTTT.

CDR3 loop: CASSTEPIAGANVLTF. In DNA form, the CDR3 reads TGTGCCAGTAGTACTGAGCCTATAGCTGGGGCCAACGTCCTGACTTTC. The rearrangement joins TRBV19 to TRBJ2-6; D gene unclear. The germline gives CDR1 LNHDA, CDR2 SQIVND (reference sequence). Trimming removed 4 bases at V and 2 bases at J, with 12 bases between. This CDR3 is built from 16 residues.

This clone was detected only a few times. V gene TRBV6-1 combines with J gene TRBJ1-3; 7 positions match TRBD1. The CDR3 is 14 amino acids. Germline V gives CDR1 MNHNS, CDR2 SASEGT. V gave up 10 bases and J gave up 0 bases; unmatched junction bases: 6. In DNA, the CDR3 is TGTGCCACAATGGACAGGAACTCTGGAAACACCATATATTTT. It specifies CATMDRNSGNTIYF.

This clone was detected a few times. This sample includes further DNA sequences coding for the same CDR3. Here the CDR3 reads CASSLEALSNQPQHF. In DNA, the CDR3 is TGTGCCAGCAGCTTAGAGGCCCTAAGCAATCAGCCCCAGCATTTT. The rearrangement links TRBV7-2 to TRBJ1-5; D not resolved. Germline V gene lookup returns CDR1 SGHTA and CDR2 FQGNSA. The V end was cut by 1 base, the J end by 1 base, with 8 bases between. This CDR3 comprises 15 residues. The full variable domain, completed using reference TRBV7-2 and TRBJ1-5, is GAGVSQSPSNKVTEKGKDVELRCDPISGHTALYWYRQSLGQGLEFLIYFQGNSAPDKSGLPSDRFSAERTGGSVSTLTIQRTQQEDSAVYLCASSLEALSNQPQHFGDGTRLSIL.

The chain combines TRBV7-8 with TRBJ2-2; TRBD2 aligns across 10 bases. V lost 5 bases to trimming and J lost 7 bases; unmatched junction nucleotides: 10. The CDR3 runs 16 residues. Per the germline V gene, CDR1 is SGHVS and CDR2 is FQNEAQ. This CDR3 reads CASSPPGLAYNGELFF. CDR3 bases: TGTGCCAGCAGCCCTCCGGGACTAGCGTATAACGGGGAGCTGTTTTTT.

About this clone itself: This could be a read error, since a much larger clone is one nucleotide away. The gene calls are TRBV11-2 and TRBJ2-1; TRBD2 is a possible D gene (6 bases). CDR3 length equals 13 residues. CDR1 SGHAT and CDR2 FQNNGV come from the germline V gene. V lost 5 bases to trimming and J lost 5 bases, with 10 bases between them. In DNA form, the CDR3 reads TGTGCCAGCAGCCCCCAGCGGGACAATGAGCAGTTCTTC. Amino acid sequence: CASSPQRDNEQFF.

This sequence joins TRBV28 and TRBJ2-1, with D possibly being TRBD2 (6 bases). The CDR3 contains 15 residues. CDR1 and CDR2 from the germline V gene are MDHEN and SYDVKM. V lost 5 bases to trimming and J lost 5 bases, with 16 bases between them. The CDR3 region is CASSHGIAENNEQFF. As DNA, the CDR3 is TGTGCCAGCAGTCACGGGATAGCGGAAAACAATGAGCAGTTCTTC.

This clone was found a few times. V gene TRBV6-4 combines with J gene TRBJ1-2; the D gene is possibly TRBD1 (5 bases). The CDR3 totals 12 residues. CDR1 and CDR2 from the germline V gene are MRHNA and SNTAGT. The V and J ends lost 4 bases and 7 bases respectively, with 10 bases between them. The CDR3 coding sequence is TGTGCCAGCAGTGGTCTGACAGTTGGCTACACCTTC. This sequence encodes CASSGLTVGYTF.

This chain connects TRBV5-4 to TRBJ1-2; D remains unclear. Germline V CDR1 and CDR2: SGHNT, YYREEE (reference sequence). This CDR3 has 13 amino acids. V dropped 2 bases and J dropped 6 bases, with 11 bases sitting between them. CDR3 region: CASSFPQEDGYTF. CDR3 nucleotide sequence: TGTGCCAGCAGCTTTCCCCAGGAAGATGGCTACACCTTC.

This chain connects TRBV11-3 to TRBJ2-1; weak D call: TRBD1 (6 bases). V was trimmed by 3 bases and J by 6 bases, leaving 6 bases between them. CDR1 is SGHNT and CDR2 is YENEEA in the germline V gene. The CDR3 totals 12 residues. The CDR3 reads CASSFRGNEQFF. The CDR3 bases are TGTGCCAGCAGCTTCAGGGGCAATGAGCAGTTCTTC.

The V and J genes are TRBV4-1 and TRBJ1-1; no clear D gene. The CDR3 is made up of 17 amino acids. Germline lookup yields CDR1 MGHRA and CDR2 YSYEKL. Trimming removed 1 base at V and 2 bases at J, with 17 bases between. CDR3 in amino acids: CASSQVAGAHRNTEAFF. In nucleotides, the CDR3 is TGCGCCAGCAGCCAAGTGGCCGGAGCGCATAGAAACACTGAAGCTTTCTTT.

The chain employs TRBV11-2 and TRBJ2-5; 7 positions agree with TRBD1. Judging by the DNA end, TRBJ2-7 fits better; the J call may be wrong. Germline V CDR1 and CDR2: SGHAT, FQNNGV. The CDR3 covers 14 residues. The CDR3 DNA follows: TGTGCCAGCAGCCCGGGACAGCTCTCCTACGAGCAGTACTTC. It yields the protein CASSPGQLSYEQYF.

This sequence joins TRBV29-1 and TRBJ2-5; 10 bases agree with TRBD2. The assigned J gene may be wrong: the sequence end matches TRBJ2-7 better. Germline V lookup: CDR1 SQVTM, CDR2 ANQGSEA. The CDR3 runs 14 residues. CDR3 DNA sequence: TGCAGCGGTGCTAGCGGGAGTTCGGGCTACGAGCAGTACTTC. Protein sequence: CSGASGSSGYEQYF.

This clone was counted ten times or more. The CDR3 nucleotides read TGCGCCAGCAGCTTGGTTCCAGGGGAGAACACTGAAGCTTTCTTT. The encoded protein is CASSLVPGENTEAFF. The chain has TRBV5-1 and TRBJ1-1, with D maybe TRBD1 (6 bases). The CDR3 is made up of 15 amino acids. The V gene lost 0 bases and the J gene lost 1 base, with 10 bases spanning the gap. Germline-derived CDR1 and CDR2 are SGHRS and YFSETQ.